The source of this TCR beta chain is a study of cytomegalovirus exposure and HLA in healthy donors. The wider study: Unique TCRs from HLA-typed donors, 70 million to 85 million of them, were held in an early data release. General study findings and limits: By a later analysis, the bulk of CMV-associated TCR beta chains appeared HLA-restricted.

Vbeta (60) and Jbeta (13) primers were used in the PCR. Produced via immunoSEQ multiplex PCR; TCRdb's table is partial and in-frame only. This table lists approximately 190,000 clones. About this clone itself: As yet, its antigen is unknown.

V lost 7 bases, J lost 7 bases, and 13 bases lay in between. This CDR3 spans 12 amino acids. Germline lookup yields CDR1 LNHDA and CDR2 SQIVND (reference sequence). Sequenced sample: PBMCs. The source is a boy aged 5-17 years in good health and CMV-seronegative. The V gene is TRBV19, the J gene TRBJ1-2; D is ambiguous. CDR3 region: CASNRAEGGYTF. As DNA, the CDR3 is TGTGCCAGTAACCGGGCAGAGGGTGGCTACACCTTC.